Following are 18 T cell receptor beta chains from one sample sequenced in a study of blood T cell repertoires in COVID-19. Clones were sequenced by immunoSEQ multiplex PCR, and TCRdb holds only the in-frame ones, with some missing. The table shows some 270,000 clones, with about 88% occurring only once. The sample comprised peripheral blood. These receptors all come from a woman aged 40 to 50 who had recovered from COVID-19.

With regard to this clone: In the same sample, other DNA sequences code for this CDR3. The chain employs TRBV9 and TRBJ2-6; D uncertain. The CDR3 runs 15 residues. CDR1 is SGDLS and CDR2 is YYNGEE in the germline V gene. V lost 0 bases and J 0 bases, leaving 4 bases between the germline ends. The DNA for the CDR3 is TGTGCCAGCAGCGTAGCCGGCTCTGGGGCCAACGTCCTGACTTTC. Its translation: CASSVAGSGANVLTF.

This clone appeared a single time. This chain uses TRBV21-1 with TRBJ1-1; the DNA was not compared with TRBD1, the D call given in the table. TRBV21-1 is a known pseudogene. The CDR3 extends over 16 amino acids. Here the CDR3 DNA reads TGTGCCAGCAGCAAAGTGTACCGACAGGGAGACACTGAAGCTTTCTTT. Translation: CASSKVYRQGDTEAFF.

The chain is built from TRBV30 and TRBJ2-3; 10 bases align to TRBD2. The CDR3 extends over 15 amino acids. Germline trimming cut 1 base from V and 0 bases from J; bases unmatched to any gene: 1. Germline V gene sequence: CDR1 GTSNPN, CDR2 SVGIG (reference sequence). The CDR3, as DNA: TGTGCCTGGAGTGGGACTAGCGGAAGCACAGATACGCAGTATTTT. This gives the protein CAWSGTSGSTDTQYF.

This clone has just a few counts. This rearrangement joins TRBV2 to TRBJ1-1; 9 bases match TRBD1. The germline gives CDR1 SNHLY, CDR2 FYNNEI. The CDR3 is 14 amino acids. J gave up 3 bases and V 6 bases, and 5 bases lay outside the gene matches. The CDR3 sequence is CASSLQGAYTEAFF. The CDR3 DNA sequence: TGTGCCAGCAGCTTACAGGGGGCGTACACTGAAGCTTTCTTT.

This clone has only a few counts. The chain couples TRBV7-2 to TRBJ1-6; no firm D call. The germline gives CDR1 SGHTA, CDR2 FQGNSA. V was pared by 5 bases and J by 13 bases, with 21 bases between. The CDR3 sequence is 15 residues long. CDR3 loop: CASSKKGGITGPLHF. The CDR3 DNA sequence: TGTGCCAGCAGCAAAAAGGGAGGAATCACGGGGCCCCTCCACTTT.

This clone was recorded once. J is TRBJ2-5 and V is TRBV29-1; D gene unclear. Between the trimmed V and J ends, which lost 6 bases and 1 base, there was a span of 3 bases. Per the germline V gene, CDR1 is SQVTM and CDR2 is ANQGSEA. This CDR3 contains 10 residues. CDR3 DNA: TGCAGCGTCGGCCAAGAGACCCAGTACTTC. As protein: CSVGQETQYF.

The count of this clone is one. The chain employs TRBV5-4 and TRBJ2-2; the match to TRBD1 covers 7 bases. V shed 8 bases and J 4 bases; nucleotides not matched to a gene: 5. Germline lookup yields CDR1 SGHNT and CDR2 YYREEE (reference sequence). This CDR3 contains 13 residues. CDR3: CASTGDRTGELFF. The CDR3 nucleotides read TGTGCCAGTACAGGGGACCGCACCGGGGAGCTGTTTTTT.

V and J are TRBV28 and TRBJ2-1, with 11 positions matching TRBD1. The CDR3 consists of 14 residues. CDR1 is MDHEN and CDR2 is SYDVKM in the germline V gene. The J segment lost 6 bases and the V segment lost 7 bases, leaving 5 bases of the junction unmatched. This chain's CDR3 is CASKGTGGINEQFF. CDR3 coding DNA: TGTGCCAGCAAGGGGACAGGGGGAATCAATGAGCAGTTCTTC.

CDR3 sequence (DNA): TGTGCCAGCTCACCAAGAAGCGGGGACCCCCACGAGCAGTACTTC. This codes for CASSPRSGDPHEQYF. This chain links TRBV18 with TRBJ2-7; 7 nucleotides match TRBD2. In germline, CDR1 is KGHSH, CDR2 LQKENI. Losses at the gene ends were 2 bases for V and 5 bases for J; bases not matched to a gene: 9. CDR3 length: 15 residues.

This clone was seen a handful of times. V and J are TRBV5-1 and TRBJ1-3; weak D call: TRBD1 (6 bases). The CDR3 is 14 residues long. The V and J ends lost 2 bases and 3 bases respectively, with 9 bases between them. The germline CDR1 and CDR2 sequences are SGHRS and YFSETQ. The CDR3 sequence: CASSLQGDGNTIYF. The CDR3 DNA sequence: TGCGCCAGCAGCTTACAGGGAGATGGAAACACCATATATTTT. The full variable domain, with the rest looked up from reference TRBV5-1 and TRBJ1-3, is KAGVTQTPRYLIKTRGQQVTLSCSPISGHRSVSWYQQTPGQGLQFLFEYFSETQRNKGNFPGRFSGRQFSNSRSEMNVSTLELGDSALYLCASSLQGDGNTIYFGEGSWLTVV.

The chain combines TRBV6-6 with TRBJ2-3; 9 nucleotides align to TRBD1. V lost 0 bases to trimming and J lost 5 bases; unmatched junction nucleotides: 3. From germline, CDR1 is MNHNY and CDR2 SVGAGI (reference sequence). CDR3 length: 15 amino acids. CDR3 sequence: CASSYSTGGIDTQYF. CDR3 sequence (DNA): TGTGCCAGCAGTTACTCGACAGGGGGAATAGATACGCAGTATTTT.

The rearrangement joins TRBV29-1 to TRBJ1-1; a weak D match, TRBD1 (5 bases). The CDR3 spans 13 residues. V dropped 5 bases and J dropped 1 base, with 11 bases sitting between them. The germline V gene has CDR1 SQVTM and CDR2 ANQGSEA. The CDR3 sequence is CSVRQQRNTEAFF. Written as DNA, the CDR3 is TGCAGCGTTCGACAGCAGAGGAACACTGAAGCTTTCTTT.

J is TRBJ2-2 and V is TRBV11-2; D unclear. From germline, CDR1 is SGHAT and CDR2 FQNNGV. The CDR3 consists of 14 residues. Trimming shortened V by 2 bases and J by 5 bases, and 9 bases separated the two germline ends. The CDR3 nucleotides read TGTGCCAGCAGCTTATTTAGTCTGACCGGGGAGCTGTTTTTT. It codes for CASSLFSLTGELFF.

CDR3 bases: TGTGCCAGCAGGGGGGGTGTGTACACCGGGGAGCTGTTTTTT. Its translation is CASRGGVYTGELFF. V and J are TRBV28 and TRBJ2-2; weak D call: TRBD2 (6 bases). Trimming shortened V by 6 bases and J by 3 bases, and 11 bases separated the two germline ends. The V gene's germline CDR1 is MDHEN and CDR2 SYDVKM. There are 14 residues in the CDR3.

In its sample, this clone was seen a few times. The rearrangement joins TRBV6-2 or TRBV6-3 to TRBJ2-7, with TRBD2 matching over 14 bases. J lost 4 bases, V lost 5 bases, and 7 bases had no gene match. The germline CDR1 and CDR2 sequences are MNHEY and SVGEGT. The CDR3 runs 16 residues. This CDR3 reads CASSLAGTSGSYEQYV. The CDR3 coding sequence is TGTGCCAGCAGTCTTGCCGGGACTAGCGGGAGTTACGAGCAGTACGTC.

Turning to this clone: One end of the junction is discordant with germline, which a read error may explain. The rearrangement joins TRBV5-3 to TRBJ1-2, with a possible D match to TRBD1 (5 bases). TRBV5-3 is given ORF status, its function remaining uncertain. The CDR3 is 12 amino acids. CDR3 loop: CARSDRLQVGPF. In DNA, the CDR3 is TGTGCCAGAAGCGATCGCTTACAGGTCGGGCCCTTC.

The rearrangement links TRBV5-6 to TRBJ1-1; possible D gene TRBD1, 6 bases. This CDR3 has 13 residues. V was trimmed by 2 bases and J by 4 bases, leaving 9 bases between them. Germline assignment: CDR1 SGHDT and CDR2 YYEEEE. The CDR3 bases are TGTGCCAGCAGCTTCAGGGGTGCCACTGAAGCTTTCTTT. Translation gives CASSFRGATEAFF.

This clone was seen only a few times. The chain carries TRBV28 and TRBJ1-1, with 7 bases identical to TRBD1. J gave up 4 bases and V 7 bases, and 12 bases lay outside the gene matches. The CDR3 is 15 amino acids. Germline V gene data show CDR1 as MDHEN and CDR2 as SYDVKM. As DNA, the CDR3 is TGTGCCAGCAATTGGGGCCGACAGGGATTCACTGAAGCTTTCTTT. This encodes CASNWGRQGFTEAFF. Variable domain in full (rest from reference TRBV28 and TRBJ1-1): DVKVTQSSRYLVKRTGEKVFLECVQDMDHENMFWYRQDPGLGLRLIYFSYDVKMKEKGDIPEGYSVSREKKERFSLILESASTNQTSMYLCASNWGRQGFTEAFFGQGTRLTVV.